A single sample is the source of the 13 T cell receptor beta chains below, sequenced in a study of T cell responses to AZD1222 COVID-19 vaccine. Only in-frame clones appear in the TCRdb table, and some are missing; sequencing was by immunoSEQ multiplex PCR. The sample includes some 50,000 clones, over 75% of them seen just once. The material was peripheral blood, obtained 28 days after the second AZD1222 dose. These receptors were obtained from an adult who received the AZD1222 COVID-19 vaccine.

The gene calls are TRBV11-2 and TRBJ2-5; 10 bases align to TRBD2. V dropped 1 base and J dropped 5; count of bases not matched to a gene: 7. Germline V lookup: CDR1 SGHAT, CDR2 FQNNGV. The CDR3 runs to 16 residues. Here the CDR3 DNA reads TGTGCCAGCAGCTTAGTTCAAGCGGGAGGGCCGGAGACCCAGTACTTC. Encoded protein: CASSLVQAGGPETQYF.

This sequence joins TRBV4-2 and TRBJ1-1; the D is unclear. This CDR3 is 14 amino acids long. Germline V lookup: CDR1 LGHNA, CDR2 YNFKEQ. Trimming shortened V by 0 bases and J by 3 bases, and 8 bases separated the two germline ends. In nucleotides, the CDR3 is TGTGCCAGCAGCCAAGACCCCAGTGACACTGAAGCTTTCTTT. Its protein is CASSQDPSDTEAFF.

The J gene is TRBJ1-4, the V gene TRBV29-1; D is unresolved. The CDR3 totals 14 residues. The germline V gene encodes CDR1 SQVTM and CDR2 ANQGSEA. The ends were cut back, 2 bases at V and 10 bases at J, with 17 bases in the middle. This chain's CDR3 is CSVELQQTSGKLFF. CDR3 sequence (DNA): TGCAGCGTTGAATTACAACAGACGTCAGGAAAACTGTTTTTT. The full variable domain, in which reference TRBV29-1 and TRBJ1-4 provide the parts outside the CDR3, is SAVISQKPSRDICQRGTSLTIQCQVDSQVTMMFWYRQQPGQSLTLIATANQGSEATYESGFVIDKFPISRPNLTFSTLTVSNMSPEDSSIYLCSVELQQTSGKLFFGSGTQLSVL.

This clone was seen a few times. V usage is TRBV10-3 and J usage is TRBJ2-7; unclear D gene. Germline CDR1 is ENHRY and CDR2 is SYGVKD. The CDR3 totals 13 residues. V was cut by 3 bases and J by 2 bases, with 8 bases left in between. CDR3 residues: CAISDSLTYEQYF. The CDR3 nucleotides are TGTGCCATCAGTGATTCGTTGACCTACGAGCAGTACTTC.

CDR3 nucleotides: TGCGCCAGCAGTGAGAACGACTACGAGCAGTACTTC. Translating gives CASSENDYEQYF. The V and J genes are TRBV10-2 and TRBJ2-7; D gene unclear. The CDR3 has 12 residues. Germline loops: CDR1 WSHSY, CDR2 SAAADI. V was trimmed by 2 bases and J by 3 bases, leaving 5 bases between them.

Here the CDR3 DNA reads TGCGCCAGCAGTTTATTGAGGGGTTTTGGTTCACCCCTCCACTTT. Translation: CASSLLRGFGSPLHF. This chain connects TRBV4-1 to TRBJ1-6, with D possibly TRBD1 on 5 matching bases. This CDR3 region has 15 residues. V shed 6 bases and J shed 9 bases, with 18 bases lying between them. The V gene's germline CDR1 is MGHRA and CDR2 YSYEKL.

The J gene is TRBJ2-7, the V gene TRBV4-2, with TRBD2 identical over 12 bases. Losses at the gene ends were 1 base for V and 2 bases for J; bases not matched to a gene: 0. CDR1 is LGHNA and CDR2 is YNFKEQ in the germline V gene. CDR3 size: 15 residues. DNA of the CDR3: TGTGCCAGCAGCCAAGGGACTAGCGGGACCTACGAGCAGTACTTC. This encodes CASSQGTSGTYEQYF.

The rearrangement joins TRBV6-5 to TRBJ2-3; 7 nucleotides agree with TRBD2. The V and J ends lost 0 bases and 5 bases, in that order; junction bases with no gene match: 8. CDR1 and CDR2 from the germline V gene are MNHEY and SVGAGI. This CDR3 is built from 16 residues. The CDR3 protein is CASSYSGGRKGDTQYF. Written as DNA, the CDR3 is TGTGCCAGCAGTTACTCTGGCGGGAGAAAAGGAGATACGCAGTATTTT.

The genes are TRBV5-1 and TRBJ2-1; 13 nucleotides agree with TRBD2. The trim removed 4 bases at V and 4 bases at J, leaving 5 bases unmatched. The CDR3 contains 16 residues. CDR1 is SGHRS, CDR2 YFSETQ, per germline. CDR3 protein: CASSPRTSGGYNEQFF. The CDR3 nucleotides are TGCGCCAGCAGCCCCAGGACTAGCGGGGGATACAATGAGCAGTTCTTC.

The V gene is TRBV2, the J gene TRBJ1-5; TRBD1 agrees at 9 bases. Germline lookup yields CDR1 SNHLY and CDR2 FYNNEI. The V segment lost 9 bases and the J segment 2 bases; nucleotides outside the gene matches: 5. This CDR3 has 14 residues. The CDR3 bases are TGTGCCAGTAGGAGGACAGGGGGCAATCAGCCCCAGCATTTT. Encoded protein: CASRRTGGNQPQHF.

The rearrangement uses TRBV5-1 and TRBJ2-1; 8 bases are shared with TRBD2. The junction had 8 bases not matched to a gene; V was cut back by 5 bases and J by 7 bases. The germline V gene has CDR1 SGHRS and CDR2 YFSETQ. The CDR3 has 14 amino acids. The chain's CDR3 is CASRSQAGENEQFF. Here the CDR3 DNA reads TGCGCCAGCAGATCTCAAGCGGGAGAAAATGAGCAGTTCTTC.

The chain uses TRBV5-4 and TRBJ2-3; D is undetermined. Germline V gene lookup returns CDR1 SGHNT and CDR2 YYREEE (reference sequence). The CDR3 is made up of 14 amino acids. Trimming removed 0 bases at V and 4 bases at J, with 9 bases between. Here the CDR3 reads CASSLEEGADTQYF. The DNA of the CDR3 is TGTGCCAGCAGCTTGGAAGAAGGTGCAGATACGCAGTATTTT.

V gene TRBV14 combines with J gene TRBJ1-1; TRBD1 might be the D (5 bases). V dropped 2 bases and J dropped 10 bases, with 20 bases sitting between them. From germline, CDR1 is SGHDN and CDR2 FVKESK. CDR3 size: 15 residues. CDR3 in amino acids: CASSQHGTPDVGAFF. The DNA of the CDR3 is TGTGCCAGCAGCCAACATGGGACCCCGGACGTAGGAGCTTTCTTT.